This T cell receptor (beta chain) derives from a study of CD8 T cells in ankylosing spondylitis. Preparation of TCR beta libraries was done by quantitative 5'-RACE with molecular barcodes. TCRdb fed the 5' RACE reads into MiXCR, producing one record per CDR3 protein. Altogether roughly 490,000 distinct CDR3 sequences are present, approximately 5.3% being singletons, with the ten largest covering approximately 3.5%. Study-wide results and limits: Earlier work had already found some motif variants in reactive arthritis synovial fluid and blood. Reportedly, disease-linked clones are significantly enriched in ankylosing spondylitis patients' matched synovial fluid. Within peripheral blood, clones linked to disease were CD8+ and relatively rare. Typical of ankylosing spondylitis blood, it appeared, was a TCR beta motif of eight highly homologous variants.

This CDR3 spans 11 amino acids. Germline CDR1 SQVTM, CDR2 ANQGSEA. V was trimmed by 5 bases and J by 12 bases, leaving 13 bases between them. This clonotype was observed many times. Antigen specificity is unknown. Sequencing input: blood, either unsorted or a sorted T cell fraction (not recorded which). The sequence was obtained from a male donor with ankylosing spondylitis. V gene TRBV29-1 combines with J gene TRBJ1-4; tentatively, D is TRBD1 (6 bases). CDR3: CSVSDRMELFF. In DNA form, the CDR3 reads TGCAGCGTTAGCGACAGGATGGAACTGTTTTTT. Supplemented by reference TRBV29-1 and TRBJ1-4, the full variable domain reads SAVISQKPSRDICQRGTSLTIQCQVDSQVTMMFWYRQQPGQSLTLIATANQGSEATYESGFVIDKFPISRPNLTFSTLTVSNMSPEDSSIYLCSVSDRMELFFGSGTQLSVL.